One T cell receptor beta chain is described in this entry. Antigen specificity is unknown. V shed 7 bases and J 3 bases; nucleotides not matched to a gene: 5. Germline values: CDR1 SGHTA, CDR2 FQGNSA. The CDR3 is made up of 14 amino acids. The data derive from a study of vaccination and CD4 T cells after COVID-19. Sequencing of cultured CD4+ T cell DNA used the Oncomine TCR Beta short-read assay. TCRdb called the PCR reads again in MiXCR, with one record for every CDR3 protein. The sample carries around 18,000 distinct CDR3 sequences, 35% to 45% recorded once. Treatment denoted: approximately nine-day PBMC culture with coronavirus spike peptide pools or control peptides (ViraFEST assay).

The source material was CD4+ T cells from blood, cultured in vitro. The source of this sequence is a human donor who had recovered from COVID-19. V and J are TRBV7-2 and TRBJ2-3, with TRBD1 identical over 9 bases. The CDR3 nucleotides read TGTGCCAGCACCCCGGGACAGGGAACAGATACGCAGTATTTT. This encodes CASTPGQGTDTQYF.